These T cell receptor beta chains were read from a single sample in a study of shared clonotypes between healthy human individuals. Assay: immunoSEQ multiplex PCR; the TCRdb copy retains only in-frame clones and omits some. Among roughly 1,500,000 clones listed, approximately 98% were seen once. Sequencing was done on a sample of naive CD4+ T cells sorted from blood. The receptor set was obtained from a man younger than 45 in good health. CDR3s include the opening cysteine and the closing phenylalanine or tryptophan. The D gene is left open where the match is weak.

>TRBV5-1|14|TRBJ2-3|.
CASSLSPYTDTQYF
TGCGCCAGCAGCTTGTCCCCCTACACAGATACGCAGTATTTT
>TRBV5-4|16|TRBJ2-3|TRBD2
CASSFRTSGRTDTQYF
TGTGCCAGCAGCTTTCGGACTAGCGGAAGGACAGATACGCAGTATTTT
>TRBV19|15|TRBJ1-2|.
CASSIAPGPHRDYTF
TGTGCCAGTAGTATAGCCCCGGGACCGCATCGCGACTACACCTTC
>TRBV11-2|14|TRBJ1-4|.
CASSFGQSGEKLFF
TGTGCCAGCAGCTTTGGACAGTCGGGCGAAAAACTGTTTTTT
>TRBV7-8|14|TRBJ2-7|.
CASSLELGSYEQYF
TGTGCCAGCAGCTTAGAATTGGGTAGCTACGAGCAGTACTTC
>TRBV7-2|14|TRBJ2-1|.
CASSFRSSYNEQFF
TGTGCCAGCAGCTTTAGGTCCTCCTACAATGAGCAGTTCTTC
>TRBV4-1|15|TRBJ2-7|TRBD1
CASSQEVDRVGEQYF
TGCGCCAGCAGCCAAGAGGTCGACAGGGTAGGGGAGCAGTACTTC
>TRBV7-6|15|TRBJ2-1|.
CASSLGGVSYNEQFF
TGTGCCAGCAGCTTAGGGGGGGTCTCCTACAATGAGCAGTTCTTC
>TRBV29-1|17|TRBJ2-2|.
CSALTTVTGYNTGELFF
TGCAGCGCCCTAACGACCGTGACAGGTTATAACACCGGGGAGCTGTTTTTT
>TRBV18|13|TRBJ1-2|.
CASSKQGYYGYTF
TGTGCCAGCTCAAAACAGGGTTACTATGGCTACACCTTC
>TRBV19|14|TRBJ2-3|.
CASSIQWGTDTQYF
TGTGCCAGTAGTATACAGTGGGGCACAGATACGCAGTATTTT
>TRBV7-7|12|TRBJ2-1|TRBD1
CASSSDRGPRFF
TGTGCTAGCAGCTCTGACAGGGGGCCTCGGTTCTTC
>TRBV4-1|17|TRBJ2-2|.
CASSQDFQGIDTGELFF
TGCGCCAGCAGCCAAGATTTTCAAGGGATTGACACCGGGGAGCTGTTTTTT
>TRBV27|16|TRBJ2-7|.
CASSPAVAGRRIEQYF
TGTGCCAGCAGTCCGGCGGTCGCGGGACGGAGGATCGAGCAGTACTTC
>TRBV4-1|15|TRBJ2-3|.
CASSQGDRSGDTQYF
TGCGCCAGCAGCCAAGGAGACCGAAGCGGTGATACGCAGTATTTT
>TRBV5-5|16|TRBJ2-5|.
CASSRRGETGQETQYF
TGTGCCAGCAGCCGGAGGGGCGAAACAGGGCAAGAGACCCAGTACTTC
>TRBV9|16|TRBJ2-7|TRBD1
CASSVGVETGFYEQYF
TGTGCCAGCAGCGTAGGGGTGGAGACAGGGTTTTACGAGCAGTACTTC
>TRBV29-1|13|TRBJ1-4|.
CSVGRQAGEKLFF
TGCAGCGTGGGGCGTCAGGCGGGTGAAAAACTGTTTTTT
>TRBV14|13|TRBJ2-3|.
CASSQAGADTQYF
TGTGCCAGCAGCCAAGCGGGAGCAGATACGCAGTATTTT
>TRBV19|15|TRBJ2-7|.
CASSIVGQVLREQYF
TGTGCCAGTAGTATAGTTGGGCAGGTCCTACGCGAGCAGTACTTC
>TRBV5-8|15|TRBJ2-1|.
CASSLVRNHLNEQFF
TGTGCCAGCAGCCTAGTGAGGAACCATCTAAATGAGCAGTTCTTC
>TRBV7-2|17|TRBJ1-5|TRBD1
CASSFRTGPYSNQPQHF
TGTGCCAGCAGCTTTCGGACAGGACCCTATAGCAATCAGCCCCAGCATTTT
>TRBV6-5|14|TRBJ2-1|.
CASSRDQVVNEQFF
TGTGCCAGCAGTAGAGACCAAGTTGTCAATGAGCAGTTCTTC